The 15 T cell receptor beta chains presented below share a single source sample, sequenced in a study of T-cell reconstitution after alpha-beta-depleted transplantation in children. Unique molecular identifiers featured in how the TCRbeta library was prepared. TCRdb reprocessed the PCR reads with MiXCR, giving one entry per CDR3 protein. The profile covers approximately 490,000 distinct CDR3 sequences, with under 15% appearing a single time and more than 5.5% taken by the ten largest. Material: PBMCs from the stem cell graft donor, obtained from the stem cell graft. The source is a human donor who donated a stem cell graft to a child with combined immunodeficiency.

This clonotype was seen ten or more times. The V and J genes are TRBV29-1 and TRBJ1-1; the D gene is possibly TRBD1 (5 bases). CDR3 length: 16 residues. The V end was cut by 4 bases, the J end by 0 bases, with 18 bases between. The germline gives CDR1 SQVTM, CDR2 ANQGSEA. The CDR3 region is CSVVARVVGMNTEAFF. The CDR3 DNA is TGCAGCGTTGTGGCCAGGGTAGTCGGGATGAACACTGAAGCTTTCTTT. Full variable domain (outside the CDR3, taken from reference TRBV29-1 and TRBJ1-1): SAVISQKPSRDICQRGTSLTIQCQVDSQVTMMFWYRQQPGQSLTLIATANQGSEATYESGFVIDKFPISRPNLTFSTLTVSNMSPEDSSIYLCSVVARVVGMNTEAFFGQGTRLTVV.

As regards this clonotype: Relative to the germline gene, one junction end is altered; a read error may explain this. This chain joins TRBV25-1 and TRBJ2-1, with D perhaps being TRBD1 or TRBD2 (5 bases each). The CDR3 runs to 18 residues. The germline V gene has CDR1 MGHDK and CDR2 SYGVNS. Here the CDR3 reads CASNEYGASRSSYNEQFF. CDR3 bases: TGTGCCAGCAATGAATACGGGGCTAGCAGGAGCTCCTACAATGAGCAGTTCTTC.

The chain couples TRBV9 to TRBJ2-7; 9 bases match TRBD1. Germline CDR1 is SGDLS and CDR2 is YYNGEE. This CDR3 spans 15 amino acids. Trimming removed 4 bases from V and 5 bases from J; junction bases left unmatched: 10. The CDR3 region has the DNA TGTGCCAGCAGCCCCGCCGGGACAGGGCACAACGAGCAGTACTTC. This codes for CASSPAGTGHNEQYF.

This clonotype was picked up a small number of times. V and J are TRBV21-1 and TRBJ1-3. TRBV21-1 is deemed a pseudogene. The CDR3 totals 15 residues. The CDR3: CASSKGHSSGNTIYF. CDR3 nucleotides: TGTGCCAGCAGCAAAGGTCATTCCTCTGGAAACACCATATATTTT.

The gene calls are TRBV12-3 or TRBV12-4 and TRBJ2-7; D remains ambiguous. The CDR3 loop spans 12 amino acids. The germline V and J ends were trimmed by 1 base and 10 bases, with 11 bases remaining between them. The CDR3 DNA reads TGTGCCAGCAGTTTAGAGTGGGCAGCTCAGTACTTC. It translates to CASSLEWAAQYF.

This chain connects TRBV10-3 to TRBJ2-1; 11 bases map to TRBD2. CDR3 size: 15 residues. The germline V gene has CDR1 ENHRY and CDR2 SYGVKD. Trimming removed 2 bases from V and 5 bases from J; junction bases left unmatched: 2. As DNA, the CDR3 is TGTGCCATCAGTGAGAAACTAGCGGGAGACAATGAGCAGTTCTTC. It codes for CAISEKLAGDNEQFF.

This chain connects TRBV18 to TRBJ2-5, with D hard to call. V was clipped by 3 bases and J by 0 bases, with 11 bases between them. This CDR3 spans 15 amino acids. The V gene's germline CDR1 is KGHSH and CDR2 LQKENI. The CDR3 is CASSPKADHQETQYF. The CDR3 DNA is TGTGCCAGCTCACCTAAGGCTGACCACCAAGAGACCCAGTACTTC.

The table lists this clonotype with many counts. The rearrangement uses TRBV7-3 and TRBJ2-7, with D perhaps being TRBD1 or TRBD2 (5 bases each). V gave up 2 bases and J gave up 3 bases, with 11 bases separating them. The CDR3 loop spans 14 amino acids. Germline values: CDR1 SGHTA, CDR2 FQGTGA. In DNA, the CDR3 is TGTGCCAGCAGCTTACAGGGACCCTACTACGAGCAGTACTTC. This codes for CASSLQGPYYEQYF.

This clonotype came up many times. This CDR3 is CASSHARGPLHF. DNA of the CDR3: TGTGCCAGCAGTCACGCGCGGGGTCCCCTCCACTTT. The chain employs TRBV12-3 or TRBV12-4 and TRBJ1-6; D gene ambiguous. V dropped 5 bases and J dropped 13 bases, with 12 bases sitting between them. The CDR3 sequence is 12 residues long.

The rearrangement joins TRBV18 to TRBJ1-2; possibly TRBD1 for D (6 bases). CDR3 size: 15 residues. Trimming stripped 3 bases from V and 5 bases from J, with 16 bases between. Germline loops: CDR1 KGHSH, CDR2 LQKENI. CDR3 in amino acids: CASSPGGQRFYGYTF. The CDR3 DNA sequence: TGTGCCAGCTCACCGGGCGGACAGCGATTTTATGGCTACACCTTC.

V gene TRBV27 combines with J gene TRBJ2-7; 7 nucleotides line up with TRBD1. Germline CDR1 is MNHEY and CDR2 is SMNVEV (reference sequence). The CDR3 spans 14 residues. J gave up 0 bases and V 4 bases, and 3 bases lay outside the gene matches. DNA of the CDR3: TGTGCCAGCAGTTGGGGGACAGCCTCCTACGAGCAGTACTTC. Protein sequence: CASSWGTASYEQYF.

This clonotype was recorded at least ten times. The V call is TRBV4-3, the J call TRBJ2-3; D call uncertain. Germline values: CDR1 LGHNA, CDR2 YSLEER. CDR3 length equals 14 residues. Trimming took off 4 bases at V and 4 bases at J, with 12 bases between the two ends. The CDR3 DNA follows: TGCGCCAGCAGCCCTTTTATTCGGTCAGATACGCAGTATTTT. It yields the protein CASSPFIRSDTQYF.

In its sample, this clonotype was seen many times. J is TRBJ1-3 and V is TRBV12-3 or TRBV12-4; a weak D match, TRBD1 (5 bases). V was trimmed by 6 bases and J by 7 bases, leaving 10 bases between them. The CDR3 is 12 residues long. The CDR3 loop reads CASSPEGNTIYF. The CDR3 bases are TGTGCCAGCAGCCCCGAGGGGAACACCATATATTTT.

Only a few counts were recorded for this clonotype. The genes are TRBV27 and TRBJ2-3, with 11 bases identical to TRBD2. Germline V gene data show CDR1 as MNHEY and CDR2 as SMNVEV (reference sequence). The CDR3 spans 19 residues. The V segment lost 0 bases and the J segment 10 bases; nucleotides outside the gene matches: 18. The CDR3 protein is CASSLSSGTSGLGGRSQYF. DNA for the CDR3: TGTGCCAGCAGTTTATCCTCCGGGACTAGCGGCCTGGGGGGAAGGTCGCAGTATTTT.

This clonotype was observed many times. The chain recombines TRBV21-1 with TRBJ2-7; the listed D gene, TRBD1, was not tested against the DNA. TRBV21-1 is described as a pseudogene. The CDR3 is made up of 16 amino acids. As DNA, the CDR3 is TGTGCCAGCAGCAAAGACAGGGCCGCTTCTTTCTACGAGCAGTACTTC. This encodes CASSKDRAASFYEQYF.